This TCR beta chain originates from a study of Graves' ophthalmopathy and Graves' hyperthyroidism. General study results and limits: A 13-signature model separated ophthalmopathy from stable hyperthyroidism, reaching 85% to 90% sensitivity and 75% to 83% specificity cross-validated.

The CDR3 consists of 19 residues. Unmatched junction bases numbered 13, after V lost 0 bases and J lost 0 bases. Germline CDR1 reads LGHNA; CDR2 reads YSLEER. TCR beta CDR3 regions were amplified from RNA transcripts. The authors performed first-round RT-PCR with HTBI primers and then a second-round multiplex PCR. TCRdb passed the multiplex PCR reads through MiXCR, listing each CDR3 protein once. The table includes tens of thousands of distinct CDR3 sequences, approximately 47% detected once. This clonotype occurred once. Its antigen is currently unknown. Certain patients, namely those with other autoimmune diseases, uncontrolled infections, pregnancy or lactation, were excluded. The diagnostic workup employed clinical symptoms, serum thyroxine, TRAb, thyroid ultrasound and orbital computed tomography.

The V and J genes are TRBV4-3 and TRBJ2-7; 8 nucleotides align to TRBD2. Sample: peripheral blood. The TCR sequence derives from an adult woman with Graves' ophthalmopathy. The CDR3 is CASSQESGGAPPCSYEQYF. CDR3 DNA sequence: TGCGCCAGCAGCCAAGAGAGCGGGGGTGCACCTCCGTGCTCCTACGAGCAGTACTTC.